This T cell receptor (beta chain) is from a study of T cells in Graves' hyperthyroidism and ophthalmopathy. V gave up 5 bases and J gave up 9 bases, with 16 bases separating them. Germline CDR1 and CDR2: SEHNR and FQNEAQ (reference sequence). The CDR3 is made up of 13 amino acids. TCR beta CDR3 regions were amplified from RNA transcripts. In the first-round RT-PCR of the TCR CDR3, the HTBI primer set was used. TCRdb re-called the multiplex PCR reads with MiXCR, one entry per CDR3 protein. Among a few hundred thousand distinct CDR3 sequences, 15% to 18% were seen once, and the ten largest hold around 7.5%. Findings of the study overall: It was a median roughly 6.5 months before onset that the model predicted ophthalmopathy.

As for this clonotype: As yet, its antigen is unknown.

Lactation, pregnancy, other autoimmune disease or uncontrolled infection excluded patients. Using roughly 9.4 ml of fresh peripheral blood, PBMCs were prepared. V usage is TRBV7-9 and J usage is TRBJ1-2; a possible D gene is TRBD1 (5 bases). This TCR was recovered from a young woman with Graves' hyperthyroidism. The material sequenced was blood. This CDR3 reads CASSPQGTSSYTF. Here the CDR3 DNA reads TGTGCCAGCAGCCCCCAGGGAACGTCTAGCTACACCTTC. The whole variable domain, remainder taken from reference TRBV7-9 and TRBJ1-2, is DTGVSQNPRHKITKRGQNVTFRCDPISEHNRLYWYRQTLGQGPEFLTYFQNEAQLEKSRLLSDRFSAERPKGSFSTLEIQRTEQGDSAMYLCASSPQGTSSYTFGSGTRLTVV.